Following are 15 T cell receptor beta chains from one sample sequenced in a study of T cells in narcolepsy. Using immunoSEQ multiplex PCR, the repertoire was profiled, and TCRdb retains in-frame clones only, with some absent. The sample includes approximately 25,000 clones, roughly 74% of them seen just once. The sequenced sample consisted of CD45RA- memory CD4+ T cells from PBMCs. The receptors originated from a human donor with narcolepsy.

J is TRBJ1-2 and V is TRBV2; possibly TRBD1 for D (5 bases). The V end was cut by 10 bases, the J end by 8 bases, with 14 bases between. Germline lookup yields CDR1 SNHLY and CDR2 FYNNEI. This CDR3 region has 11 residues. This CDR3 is CATTGLTGYTF. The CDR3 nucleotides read TGTGCCACAACGGGACTAACAGGCTACACCTTC.

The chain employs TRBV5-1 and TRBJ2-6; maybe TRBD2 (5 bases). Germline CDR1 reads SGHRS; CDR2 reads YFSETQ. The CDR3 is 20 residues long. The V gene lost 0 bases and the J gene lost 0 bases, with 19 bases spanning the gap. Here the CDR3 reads CASSLVTRNSRGSGANVLTF. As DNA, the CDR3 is TGCGCCAGCAGCTTGGTAACGCGGAACAGCCGGGGCTCTGGGGCCAACGTCCTGACTTTC.

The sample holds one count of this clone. Written as DNA, the CDR3 is TGTGCCAGCAGTCGTTATAGCAATCAGCCCCAGCATTTT. It codes for CASSRYSNQPQHF. The chain links TRBV11-2 to TRBJ1-5; D is unclear. Trimming stripped 6 bases from V and 0 bases from J, with 6 bases between. This CDR3 region has 13 residues. Germline loops: CDR1 SGHAT, CDR2 FQNNGV.

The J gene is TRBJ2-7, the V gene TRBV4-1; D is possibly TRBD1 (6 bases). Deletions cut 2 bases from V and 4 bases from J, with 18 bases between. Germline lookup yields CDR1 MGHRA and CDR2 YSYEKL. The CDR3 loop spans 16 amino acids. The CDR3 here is CASSQHRQVGGYEQYF. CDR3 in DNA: TGCGCCAGCAGCCAACATCGACAGGTTGGGGGTTACGAGCAGTACTTC.

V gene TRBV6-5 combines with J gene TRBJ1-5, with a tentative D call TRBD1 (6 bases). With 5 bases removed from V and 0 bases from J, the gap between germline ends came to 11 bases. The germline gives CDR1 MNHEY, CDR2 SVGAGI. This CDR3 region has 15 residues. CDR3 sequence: CASSTYRDSNQPQHF. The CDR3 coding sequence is TGTGCCAGCAGTACATACAGGGATAGCAATCAGCCCCAGCATTTT.

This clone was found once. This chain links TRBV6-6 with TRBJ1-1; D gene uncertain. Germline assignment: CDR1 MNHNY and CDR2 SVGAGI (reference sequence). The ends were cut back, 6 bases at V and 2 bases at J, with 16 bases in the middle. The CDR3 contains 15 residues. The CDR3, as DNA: TGTGCCAGCAGCTTCGATGGACGGTCCAACACTGAAGCTTTCTTT. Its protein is CASSFDGRSNTEAFF.

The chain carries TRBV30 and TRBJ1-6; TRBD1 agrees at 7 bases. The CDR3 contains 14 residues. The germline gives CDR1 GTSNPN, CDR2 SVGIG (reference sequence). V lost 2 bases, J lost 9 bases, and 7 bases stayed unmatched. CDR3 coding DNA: TGTGCCTGGAGTTCTTCCAGGGGGAGTTCACCCCTCCACTTT. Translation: CAWSSSRGSSPLHF.

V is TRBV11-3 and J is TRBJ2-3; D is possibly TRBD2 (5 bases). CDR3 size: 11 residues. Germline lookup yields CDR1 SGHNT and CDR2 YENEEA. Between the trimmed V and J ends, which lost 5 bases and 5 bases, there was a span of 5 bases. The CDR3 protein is CASSGGDTQYF. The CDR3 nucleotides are TGTGCCAGCAGCGGAGGAGATACGCAGTATTTT.

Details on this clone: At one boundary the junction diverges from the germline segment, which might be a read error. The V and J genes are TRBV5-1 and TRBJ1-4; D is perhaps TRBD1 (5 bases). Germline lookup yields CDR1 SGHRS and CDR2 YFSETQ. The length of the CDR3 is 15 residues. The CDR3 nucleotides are TGCGCTAGCACGATAGGGGTTGCAACTAATGAAAAACTGTTTTTT. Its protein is CASTIGVATNEKLFF.

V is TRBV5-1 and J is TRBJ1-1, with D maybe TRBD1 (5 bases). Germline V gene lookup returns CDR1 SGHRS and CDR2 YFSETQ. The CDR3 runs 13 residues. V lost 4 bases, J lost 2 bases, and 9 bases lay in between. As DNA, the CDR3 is TGCGCCAGCAGCCAGCAGGGAAACACTGAAGCTTTCTTT. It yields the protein CASSQQGNTEAFF.

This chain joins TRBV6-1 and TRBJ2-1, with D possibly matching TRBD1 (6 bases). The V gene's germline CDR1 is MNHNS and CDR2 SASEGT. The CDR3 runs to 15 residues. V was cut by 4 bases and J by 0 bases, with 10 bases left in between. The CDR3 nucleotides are TGTGCCAGCAGTGGGACAGCGCCCTCCTACAATGAGCAGTTCTTC. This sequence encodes CASSGTAPSYNEQFF.

The CDR3 here is CASSYSRGNEQFF. The DNA of the CDR3 is TGTGCCAGCAGTTACTCCAGGGGAAATGAGCAGTTCTTC. The gene calls are TRBV6-5 and TRBJ2-1, with D possibly TRBD1 on 6 matching bases. Germline CDR1 is MNHEY and CDR2 is SVGAGI. Deletions cut 0 bases from V and 7 bases from J, with 7 bases between. The CDR3 totals 13 residues.

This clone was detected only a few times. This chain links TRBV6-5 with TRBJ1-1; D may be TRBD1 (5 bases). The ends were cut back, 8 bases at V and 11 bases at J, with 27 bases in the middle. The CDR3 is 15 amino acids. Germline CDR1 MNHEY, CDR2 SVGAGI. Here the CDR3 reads CASRGRRQGDLGAFF. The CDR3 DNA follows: TGTGCCAGCCGGGGGAGGCGGCAGGGAGACTTGGGGGCTTTCTTT.

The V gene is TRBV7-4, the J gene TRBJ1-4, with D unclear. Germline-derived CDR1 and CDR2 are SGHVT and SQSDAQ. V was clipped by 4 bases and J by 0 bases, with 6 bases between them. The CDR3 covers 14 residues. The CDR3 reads CASSSVATNEKLFF. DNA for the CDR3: TGTGCCAGCAGCTCAGTAGCAACTAATGAAAAACTGTTTTTT.

In DNA, the CDR3 is TGTGCCAGCAGTGAAAAAGCGGGTGAGTCCTACAATGAGCAGTTCTTC. Its protein product is CASSEKAGESYNEQFF. The genes are TRBV25-1 and TRBJ2-1; maybe TRBD2 (6 bases). The CDR3 loop spans 16 amino acids. CDR1 and CDR2 from the germline V gene are MGHDK and SYGVNS. V shed 2 bases and J shed 1 base, with 12 bases lying between them.